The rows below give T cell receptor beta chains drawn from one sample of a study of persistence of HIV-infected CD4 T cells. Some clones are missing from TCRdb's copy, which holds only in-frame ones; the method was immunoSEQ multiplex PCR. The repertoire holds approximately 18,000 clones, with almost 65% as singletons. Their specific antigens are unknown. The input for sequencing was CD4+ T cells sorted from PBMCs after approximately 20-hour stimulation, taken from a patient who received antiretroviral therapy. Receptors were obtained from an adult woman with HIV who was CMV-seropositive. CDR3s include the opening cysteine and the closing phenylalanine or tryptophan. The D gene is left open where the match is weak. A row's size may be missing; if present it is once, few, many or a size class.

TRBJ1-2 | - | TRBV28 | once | CASSFGGTLNYGYTF | TGTGCCAGCAGTTTCGGAGGGACCCTTAACTATGGCTACACCTTC
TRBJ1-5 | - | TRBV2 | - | CASTLTGEPQHF | TGTGCCAGCACTTTAACTGGGGAACCCCAGCATTTT
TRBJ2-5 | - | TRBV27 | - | CASSLDGWGETQYF | TGTGCCAGCAGTTTGGACGGATGGGGAGAGACCCAGTACTTC
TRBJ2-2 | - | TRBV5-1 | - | CASSLAGPNTGELFF | TGCGCCAGCAGCTTGGCCGGGCCAAACACCGGGGAGCTGTTTTTT
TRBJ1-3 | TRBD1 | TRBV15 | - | CATSRAGQGTGNTIYF | TGTGCCACCAGCAGAGCAGGACAGGGCACTGGAAACACCATATATTTT
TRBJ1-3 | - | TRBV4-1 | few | CASSQDPSPLSGNTIYF | TGCGCCAGCAGCCAAGACCCTAGTCCCCTCTCTGGAAACACCATATATTTT
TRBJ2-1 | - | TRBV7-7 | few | CASSLEGGVSYNEQFF | TGTGCTAGCAGCTTAGAGGGCGGGGTCTCCTACAATGAGCAGTTCTTC
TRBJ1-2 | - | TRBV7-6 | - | CASSLSVRNYGYTF | TGTGCCAGCAGCTTAAGCGTGAGAAACTATGGCTACACCTTC
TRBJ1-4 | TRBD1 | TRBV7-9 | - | CASSLKQGPNEKLFF | TGTGCCAGCAGCTTAAAACAGGGGCCTAATGAAAAACTGTTTTTT
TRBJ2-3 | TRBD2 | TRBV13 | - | CASSLRAGGVDTQYF | TGTGCCAGCAGCTTAAGAGCGGGGGGGGTAGATACGCAGTATTTT
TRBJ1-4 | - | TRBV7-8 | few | CASSLRGGQGFEKLFF | TGTGCCAGCAGCTTAAGGGGGGGTCAAGGTTTCGAAAAACTGTTTTTT
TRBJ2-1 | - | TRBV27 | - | CASSRDYSYNEQFF | TGTGCCAGCAGTCGCGACTACAGCTACAATGAGCAGTTCTTC
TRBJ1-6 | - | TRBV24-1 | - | CATSGDAYNSPLHF | TGTGCCACCAGCGGGGATGCCTATAATTCACCCCTCCACTTT
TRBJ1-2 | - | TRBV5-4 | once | CASSLVGVLNGYTF | TGTGCCAGCAGCCTCGTTGGGGTTTTGAATGGCTACACCTTC
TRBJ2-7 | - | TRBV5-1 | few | CASSREDGSYEQYF | TGCGCCAGCAGCCGAGAAGACGGATCCTACGAGCAGTACTTC